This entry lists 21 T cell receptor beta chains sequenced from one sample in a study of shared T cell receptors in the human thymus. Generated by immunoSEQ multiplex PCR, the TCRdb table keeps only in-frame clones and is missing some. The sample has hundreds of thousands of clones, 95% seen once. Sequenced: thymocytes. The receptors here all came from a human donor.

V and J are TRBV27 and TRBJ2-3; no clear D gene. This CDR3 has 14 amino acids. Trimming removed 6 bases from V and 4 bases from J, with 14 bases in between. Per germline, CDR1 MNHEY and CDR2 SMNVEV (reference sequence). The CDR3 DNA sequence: TGTGCCAGCAGACCGAGCGAATTGCCAGATACGCAGTATTTT. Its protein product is CASRPSELPDTQYF.

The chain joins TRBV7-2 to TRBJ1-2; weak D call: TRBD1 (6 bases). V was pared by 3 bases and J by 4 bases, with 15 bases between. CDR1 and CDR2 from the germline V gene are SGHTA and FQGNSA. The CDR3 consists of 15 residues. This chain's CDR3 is CASSFTGSPPYGYTF. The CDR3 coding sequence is TGTGCCAGCAGCTTTACAGGGAGCCCCCCCTATGGCTACACCTTC.

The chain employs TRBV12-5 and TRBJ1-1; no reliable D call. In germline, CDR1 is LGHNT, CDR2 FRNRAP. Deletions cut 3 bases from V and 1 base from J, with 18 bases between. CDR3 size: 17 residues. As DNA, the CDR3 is TGTGCTAGTGGTTTTTCACCCCGGGCAGGCAAGAACACTGAAGCTTTCTTT. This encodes CASGFSPRAGKNTEAFF. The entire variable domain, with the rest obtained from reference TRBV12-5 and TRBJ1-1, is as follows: DARVTQTPRHKVTEMGQEVTMRCQPILGHNTVFWYRQTMMQGLELLAYFRNRAPLDDSGMPKDRFSAEMPDATLATLKIQPSEPRDSAVYFCASGFSPRAGKNTEAFFGQGTRLTVV.

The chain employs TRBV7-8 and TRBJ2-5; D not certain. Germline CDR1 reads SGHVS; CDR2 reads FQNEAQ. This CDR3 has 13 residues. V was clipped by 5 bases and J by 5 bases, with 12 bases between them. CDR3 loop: CASSPPPEETQYF. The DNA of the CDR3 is TGTGCCAGCAGCCCGCCCCCTGAGGAGACCCAGTACTTC.

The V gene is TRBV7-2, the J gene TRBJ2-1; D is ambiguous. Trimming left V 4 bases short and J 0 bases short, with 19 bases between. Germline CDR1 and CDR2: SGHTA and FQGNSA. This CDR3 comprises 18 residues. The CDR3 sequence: CASSWPATEPYSYNEQFF. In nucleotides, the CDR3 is TGTGCCAGCAGCTGGCCCGCTACGGAGCCCTACTCCTACAATGAGCAGTTCTTC.

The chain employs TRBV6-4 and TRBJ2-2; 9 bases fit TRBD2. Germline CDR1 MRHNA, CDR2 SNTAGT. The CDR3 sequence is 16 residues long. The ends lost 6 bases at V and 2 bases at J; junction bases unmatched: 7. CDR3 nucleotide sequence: TGTGCCAGCAGGAATTCTAGCGGGGTCAACACCGGGGAGCTGTTTTTT. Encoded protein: CASRNSSGVNTGELFF.

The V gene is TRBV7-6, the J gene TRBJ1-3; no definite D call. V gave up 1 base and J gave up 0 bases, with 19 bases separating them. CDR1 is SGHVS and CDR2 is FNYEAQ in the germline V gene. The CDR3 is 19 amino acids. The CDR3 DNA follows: TGTGCCAGCAGCTTAGATCTGAGAGACGCCTCCTCCTCTGGAAACACCATATATTTT. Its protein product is CASSLDLRDASSSGNTIYF.

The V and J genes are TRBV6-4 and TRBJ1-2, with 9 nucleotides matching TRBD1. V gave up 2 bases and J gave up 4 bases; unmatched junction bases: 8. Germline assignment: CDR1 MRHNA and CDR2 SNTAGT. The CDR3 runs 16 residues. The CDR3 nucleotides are TGTGCCAGCAGTGACCTGACAGGGGGTCTACCCTATGGCTACACCTTC. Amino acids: CASSDLTGGLPYGYTF.

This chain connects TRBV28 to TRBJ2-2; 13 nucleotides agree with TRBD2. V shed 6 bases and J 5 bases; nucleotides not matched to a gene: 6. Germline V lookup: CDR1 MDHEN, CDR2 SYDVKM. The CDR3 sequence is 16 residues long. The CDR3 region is CASRRGLAGVTGELFF. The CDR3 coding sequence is TGTGCCAGCAGACGAGGACTAGCGGGAGTTACCGGGGAGCTGTTTTTT.

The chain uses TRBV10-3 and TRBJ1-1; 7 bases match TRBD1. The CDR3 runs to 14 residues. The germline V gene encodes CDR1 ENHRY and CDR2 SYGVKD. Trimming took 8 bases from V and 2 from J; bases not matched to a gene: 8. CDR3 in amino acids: CAIRDSDLNTEAFF. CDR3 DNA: TGTGCCATCCGGGACAGTGACTTAAACACTGAAGCTTTCTTT.

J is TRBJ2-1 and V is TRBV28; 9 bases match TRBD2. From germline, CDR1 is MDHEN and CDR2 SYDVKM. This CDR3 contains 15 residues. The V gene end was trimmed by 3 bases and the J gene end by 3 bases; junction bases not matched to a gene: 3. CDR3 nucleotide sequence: TGTGCCAGCAGTTTTTGCGGGAGGGGCTACAATGAGCAGTTCTTC. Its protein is CASSFCGRGYNEQFF.

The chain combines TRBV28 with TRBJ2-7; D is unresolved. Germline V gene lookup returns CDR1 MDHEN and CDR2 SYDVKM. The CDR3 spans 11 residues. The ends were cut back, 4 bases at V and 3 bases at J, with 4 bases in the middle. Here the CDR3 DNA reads TGTGCCAGCAGTTCGCTCTACGAGCAGTACTTC. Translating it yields CASSSLYEQYF.

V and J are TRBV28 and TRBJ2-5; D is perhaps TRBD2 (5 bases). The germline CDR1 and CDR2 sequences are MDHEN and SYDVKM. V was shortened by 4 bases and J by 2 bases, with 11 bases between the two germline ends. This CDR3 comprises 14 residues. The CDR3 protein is CASSWVGVQETQYF. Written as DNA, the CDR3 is TGTGCCAGCAGTTGGGTCGGGGTACAAGAGACCCAGTACTTC. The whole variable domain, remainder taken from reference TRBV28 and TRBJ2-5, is DVKVTQSSRYLVKRTGEKVFLECVQDMDHENMFWYRQDPGLGLRLIYFSYDVKMKEKGDIPEGYSVSREKKERFSLILESASTNQTSMYLCASSWVGVQETQYFGPGTRLLVL.

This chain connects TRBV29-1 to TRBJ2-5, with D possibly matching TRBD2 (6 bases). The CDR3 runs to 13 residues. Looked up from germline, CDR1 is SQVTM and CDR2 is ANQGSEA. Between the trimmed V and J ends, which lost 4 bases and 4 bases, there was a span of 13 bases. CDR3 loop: CSVVSGVGETQYF. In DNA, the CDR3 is TGCAGCGTTGTATCGGGGGTGGGAGAGACCCAGTACTTC.

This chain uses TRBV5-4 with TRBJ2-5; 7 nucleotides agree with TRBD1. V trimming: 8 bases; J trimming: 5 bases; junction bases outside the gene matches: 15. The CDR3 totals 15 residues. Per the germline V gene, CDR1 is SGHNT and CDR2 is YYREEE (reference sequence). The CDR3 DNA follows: TGTGCCAGTAGAGCTCGACAGGGTTCAGGCGAGACCCAGTACTTC. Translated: CASRARQGSGETQYF.

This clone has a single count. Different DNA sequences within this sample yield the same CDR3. The CDR3 reads CASSASPVRAGGSYEQYF. For the CDR3, the DNA is TGTGCCAGCAGTGCCAGCCCTGTTCGGGCGGGAGGCTCCTACGAGCAGTACTTC. The chain uses TRBV7-3 and TRBJ2-7; TRBD2 agrees at 8 bases. Germline V gene data show CDR1 as SGHTA and CDR2 as FQGTGA. V lost 6 bases to trimming and J lost 0 bases; unmatched junction nucleotides: 16. CDR3 length equals 18 residues.

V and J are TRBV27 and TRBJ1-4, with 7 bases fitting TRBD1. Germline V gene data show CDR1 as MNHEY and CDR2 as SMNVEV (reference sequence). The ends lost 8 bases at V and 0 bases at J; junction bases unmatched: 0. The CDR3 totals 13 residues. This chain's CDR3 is CASGTATNEKLFF. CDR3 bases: TGTGCCAGCGGGACAGCAACTAATGAAAAACTGTTTTTT.

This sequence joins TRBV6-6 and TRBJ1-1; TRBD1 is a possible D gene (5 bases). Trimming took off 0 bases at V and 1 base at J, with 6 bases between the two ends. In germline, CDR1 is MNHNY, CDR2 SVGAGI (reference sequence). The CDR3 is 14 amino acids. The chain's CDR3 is CASSYSQGNTEAFF. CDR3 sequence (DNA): TGTGCCAGCAGTTACTCCCAGGGGAACACTGAAGCTTTCTTT.

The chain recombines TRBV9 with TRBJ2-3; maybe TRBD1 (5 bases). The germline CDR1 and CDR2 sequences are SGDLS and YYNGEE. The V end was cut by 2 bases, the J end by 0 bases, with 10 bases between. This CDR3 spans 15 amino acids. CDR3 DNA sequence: TGTGCCAGCAGCGTTTCAGGGCTAAGCACAGATACGCAGTATTTT. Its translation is CASSVSGLSTDTQYF.

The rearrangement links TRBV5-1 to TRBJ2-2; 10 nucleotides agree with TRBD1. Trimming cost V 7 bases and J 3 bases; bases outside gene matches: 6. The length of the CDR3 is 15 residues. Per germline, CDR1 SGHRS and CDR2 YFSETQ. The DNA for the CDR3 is TGCGCCAGCGTCGACAGGGGGCGCGACACCGGGGAGCTGTTTTTT. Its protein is CASVDRGRDTGELFF.

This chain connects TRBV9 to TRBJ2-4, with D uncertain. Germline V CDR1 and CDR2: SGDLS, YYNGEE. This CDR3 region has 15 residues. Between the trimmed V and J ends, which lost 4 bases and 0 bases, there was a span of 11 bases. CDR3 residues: CASSPLPAAKNIQYF. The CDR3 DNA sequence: TGTGCCAGCAGCCCCCTCCCCGCAGCCAAAAACATTCAGTACTTC. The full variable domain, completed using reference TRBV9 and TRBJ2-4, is DSGVTQTPKHLITATGQRVTLRCSPRSGDLSVYWYQQSLDQGLQFLIQYYNGEERAKGNILERFSAQQFPDLHSELNLSSLELGDSALYFCASSPLPAAKNIQYFGAGTRLSVL.